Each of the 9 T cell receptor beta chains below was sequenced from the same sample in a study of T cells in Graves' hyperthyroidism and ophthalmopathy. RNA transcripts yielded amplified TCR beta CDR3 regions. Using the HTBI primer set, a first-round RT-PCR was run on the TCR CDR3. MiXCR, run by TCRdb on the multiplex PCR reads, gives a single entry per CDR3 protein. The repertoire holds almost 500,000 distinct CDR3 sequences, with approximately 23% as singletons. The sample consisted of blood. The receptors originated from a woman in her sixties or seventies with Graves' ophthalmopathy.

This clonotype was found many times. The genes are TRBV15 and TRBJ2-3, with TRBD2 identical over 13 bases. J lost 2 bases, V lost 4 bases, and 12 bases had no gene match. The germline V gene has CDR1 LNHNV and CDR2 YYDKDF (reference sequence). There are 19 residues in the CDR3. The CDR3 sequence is CATSMRLAGGGAHTDTQYF. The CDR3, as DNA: TGTGCCACCAGCATGAGACTAGCGGGAGGAGGCGCACACACAGATACGCAGTATTTT.

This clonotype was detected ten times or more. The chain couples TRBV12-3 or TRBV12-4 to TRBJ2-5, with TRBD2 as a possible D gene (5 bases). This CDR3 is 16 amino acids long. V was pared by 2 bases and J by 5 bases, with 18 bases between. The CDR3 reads CASSLMRVGSLETQYF. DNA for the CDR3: TGTGCCAGCAGTTTAATGAGGGTCGGATCCCTTGAGACCCAGTACTTC.

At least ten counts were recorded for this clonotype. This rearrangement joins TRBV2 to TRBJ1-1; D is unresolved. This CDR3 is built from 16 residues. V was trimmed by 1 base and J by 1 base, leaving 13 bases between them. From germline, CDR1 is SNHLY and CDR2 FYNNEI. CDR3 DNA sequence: TGTGCCAGCAGTGAAGATGGATCCGGACCGAACACTGAAGCTTTCTTT. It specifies CASSEDGSGPNTEAFF.

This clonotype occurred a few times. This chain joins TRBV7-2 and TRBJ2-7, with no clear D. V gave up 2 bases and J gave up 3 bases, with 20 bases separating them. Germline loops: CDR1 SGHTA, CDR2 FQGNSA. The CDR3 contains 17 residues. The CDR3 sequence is CASSLRAGRGSGYEQYF. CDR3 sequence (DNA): TGTGCCAGCAGCTTAAGGGCCGGGCGCGGCAGTGGCTACGAGCAGTACTTC.

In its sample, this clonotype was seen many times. The CDR3 loop is CASSDRGGGDTQYF. The CDR3 bases are TGTGCCAGCAGTGACAGGGGCGGCGGAGATACGCAGTATTTT. The rearrangement uses TRBV28 and TRBJ2-3; TRBD1 agrees at 8 bases. Losses at the gene ends were 5 bases for V and 5 bases for J; bases not matched to a gene: 6. This CDR3 is built from 14 residues. Germline CDR1 and CDR2: MDHEN and SYDVKM.

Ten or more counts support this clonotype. The CDR3 loop is CASSWSPGRFNYGYTF. As DNA, the CDR3 is TGTGCCAGCAGCTGGAGCCCGGGACGGTTTAACTATGGCTACACCTTC. The rearrangement uses TRBV11-2 and TRBJ1-2; D is possibly TRBD1 (5 bases). Looked up from germline, CDR1 is SGHAT and CDR2 is FQNNGV. There are 16 residues in the CDR3. V lost 4 bases and J lost 1, with 16 bases in between. The full variable domain, completed using reference TRBV11-2 and TRBJ1-2, is EAGVAQSPRYKIIEKRQSVAFWCNPISGHATLYWYQQILGQGPKLLIQFQNNGVVDDSQLPKDRFSAERLKGVDSTLKIQPAKLEDSAVYLCASSWSPGRFNYGYTFGSGTRLTVV.

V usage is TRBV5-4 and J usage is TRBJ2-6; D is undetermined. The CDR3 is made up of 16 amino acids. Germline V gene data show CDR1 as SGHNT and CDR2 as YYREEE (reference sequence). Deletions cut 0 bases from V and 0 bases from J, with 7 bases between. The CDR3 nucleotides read TGTGCCAGCAGCTTGGAACTGTTCTCTGGGGCCAACGTCCTGACTTTC. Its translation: CASSLELFSGANVLTF. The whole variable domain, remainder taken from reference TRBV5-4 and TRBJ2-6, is ETGVTQSPTHLIKTRGQQVTLRCSSQSGHNTVSWYQQALGQGPQFIFQYYREEENGRGNFPPRFSGLQFPNYSSELNVNALELDDSALYLCASSLELFSGANVLTFGAGSRLTVL.

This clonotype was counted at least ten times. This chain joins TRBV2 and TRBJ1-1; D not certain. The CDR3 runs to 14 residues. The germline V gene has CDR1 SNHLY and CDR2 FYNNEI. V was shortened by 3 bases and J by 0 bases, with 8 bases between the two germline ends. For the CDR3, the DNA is TGTGCCAGCAGTGACCCCCGGGTGAACACTGAAGCTTTCTTT. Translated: CASSDPRVNTEAFF. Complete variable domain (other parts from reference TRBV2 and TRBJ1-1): EPEVTQTPSHQVTQMGQEVILRCVPISNHLYFYWYRQILGQKVEFLVSFYNNEISEKSEIFDDQFSVERPDGSNFTLKIRSTKLEDSAMYFCASSDPRVNTEAFFGQGTRLTVV.

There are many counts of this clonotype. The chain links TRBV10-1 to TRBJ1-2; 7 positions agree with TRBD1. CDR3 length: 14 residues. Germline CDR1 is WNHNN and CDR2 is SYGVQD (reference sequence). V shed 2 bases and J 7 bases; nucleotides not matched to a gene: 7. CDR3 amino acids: CASSEAGTASGYTF. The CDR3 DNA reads TGCGCCAGCAGTGAGGCCGGGACAGCGAGTGGCTACACCTTC.